These T cell receptor beta chains were read from a single sample in a study of OX40 agonist ivuxolimab in advanced cancers. The data were produced by immunoSEQ multiplex PCR, yet TCRdb's version contains in-frame clones alone and is incomplete. The data contain 35,000 to 50,000 clones, around 90% of them singletons. The sample here was CD4+ or CD8+ T cells sorted from blood, taken in a trial of the OX40 agonist ivuxolimab. The receptors come from an adult with an advanced solid tumor such as melanoma, head and neck, liver or kidney cancer. The CDR3 runs from the conserved cysteine through the conserved F or W. Size tells how often a clone was seen (once, few, many) or the class of an expanded clone, and some rows leave it out.

CASSLRISGGYEQYF,TRBJ2-7,TRBV5-1,NA
CASSLSSGLSYEQYF,TRBJ2-7,TRBV28,NA
CASSPDTGELFF,TRBJ2-2,TRBV18,NA
CASSSGQGVDEQYF,TRBJ2-7,TRBV5-1,NA
CAGGTQVGYEQYF,TRBJ2-7,TRBV2,NA
CASSLSASGRLEQYF,TRBJ2-7,TRBV28,NA
CASSIPPGTIRTSGNTGELFF,TRBJ2-2,TRBV19,NA
CAWSFTVYGYTF,TRBJ1-2,TRBV30,NA
CASNTFGGSETQYF,TRBJ2-5,TRBV27,NA
CASTGLAETGELFF,TRBJ2-2,TRBV28,NA
CSAVGGTQETQYF,TRBJ2-5,TRBV29-1,once
CASTRRTSGPRGYEQYF,TRBJ2-7,TRBV28,NA
CASSFRDRYTGELFF,TRBJ2-2,TRBV28,NA
CASSTGQGYYGYTF,TRBJ1-2,TRBV5-4,NA
CASSLDVGLAGDPYNEQFF,TRBJ2-1,TRBV7-2,NA
CASSTVKGPQHF,TRBJ1-5,TRBV2,NA
CASSLGISGSNEQFF,TRBJ2-1,TRBV5-1,NA
CASSPAIPNEKLFF,TRBJ1-4,TRBV28,NA
CASRHREGHQPQHF,TRBJ1-5,TRBV6-6,NA
CASSPQGVGYGYTF,TRBJ1-2,TRBV2,NA
CASSAALNSPLHF,TRBJ1-6,TRBV9,NA
CAWSAGTYEQYF,TRBJ2-7,TRBV30,NA
CASSETPSYNEQFF,TRBJ2-1,TRBV2,NA